This T cell receptor beta chain is drawn from a study of blood T cells in healthy people across ages. Broader study findings: Per-million-T-cell TCR beta diversity fell roughly linearly with age.

V was cut by 1 base and J by 1 base, with 14 bases left in between. Germline lookup yields CDR1 MNHEY and CDR2 SMNVEV (reference sequence). The CDR3 runs to 17 residues. With a J-beta primer mix and a sample-barcoded 5' primer, a second PCR ran about 6 to 11 cycles. TCRdb analysed the 5' RACE reads with MiXCR anew, one entry per CDR3 protein. The sample holds about 720,000 distinct CDR3 sequences, roughly 20% seen once. This clonotype has just a few counts. Its cognate antigen is unknown. The chain is built from TRBV27 and TRBJ1-5, with D maybe TRBD1 (6 bases). This TCR came from a man aged 70 or older in good health. The sequenced sample was blood. CDR3 nucleotide sequence: TGTGCCAGCAGTTTATTGGGACACATACTAAGCAATCAGCCCCAGCATTTT. Amino acid sequence: CASSLLGHILSNQPQHF.